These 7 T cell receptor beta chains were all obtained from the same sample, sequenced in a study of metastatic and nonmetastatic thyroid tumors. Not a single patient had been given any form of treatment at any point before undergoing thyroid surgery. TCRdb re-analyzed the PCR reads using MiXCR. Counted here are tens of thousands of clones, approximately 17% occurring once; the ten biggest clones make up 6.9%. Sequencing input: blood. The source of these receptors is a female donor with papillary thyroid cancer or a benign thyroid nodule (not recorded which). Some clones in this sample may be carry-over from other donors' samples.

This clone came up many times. CDR3 nucleotides: TGTGCCAGTAGTATAGGAAAATCAGGGGGTACCTTCCATGAGCAGTTCTTC. Its protein is CASSIGKSGGTFHEQFF. This chain links TRBV19 with TRBJ2-1; 7 bases fit TRBD1. Losses at the gene ends were 1 base for V and 8 bases for J; bases not matched to a gene: 14. Germline V gives CDR1 LNHDA, CDR2 SQIVND (reference sequence). The CDR3 has 17 amino acids.

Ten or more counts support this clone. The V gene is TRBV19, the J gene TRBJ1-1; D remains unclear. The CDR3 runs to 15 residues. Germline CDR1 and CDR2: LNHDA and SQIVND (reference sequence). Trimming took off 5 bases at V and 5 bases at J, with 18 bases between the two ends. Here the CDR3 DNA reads TGTGCCAGTAGTCCTTTTAGTGGGAAGAAGACTGAAGCTTTCTTT. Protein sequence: CASSPFSGKKTEAFF. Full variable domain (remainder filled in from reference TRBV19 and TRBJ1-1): DGGITQSPKYLFRKEGQNVTLSCEQNLNHDAMYWYRQDPGQGLRLIYYSQIVNDFQKGDIAEGYSVSREKKESFPLTVTSAQKNPTAFYLCASSPFSGKKTEAFFGQGTRLTVV.

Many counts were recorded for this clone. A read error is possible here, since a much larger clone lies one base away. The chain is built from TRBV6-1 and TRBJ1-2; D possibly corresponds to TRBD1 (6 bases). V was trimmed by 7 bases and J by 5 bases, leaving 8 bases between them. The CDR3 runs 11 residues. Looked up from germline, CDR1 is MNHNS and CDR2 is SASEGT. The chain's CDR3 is CASIGGYGYTF. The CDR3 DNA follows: TGTGCCAGCATAGGGGGGTATGGCTACACCTTC.

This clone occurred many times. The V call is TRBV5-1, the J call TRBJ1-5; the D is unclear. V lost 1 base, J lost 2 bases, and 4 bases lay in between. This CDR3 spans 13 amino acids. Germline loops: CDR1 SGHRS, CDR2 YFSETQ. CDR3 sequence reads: CASSLSGNQPQHF. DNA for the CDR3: TGCGCCAGCAGCTTGTCGGGCAATCAGCCCCAGCATTTT.

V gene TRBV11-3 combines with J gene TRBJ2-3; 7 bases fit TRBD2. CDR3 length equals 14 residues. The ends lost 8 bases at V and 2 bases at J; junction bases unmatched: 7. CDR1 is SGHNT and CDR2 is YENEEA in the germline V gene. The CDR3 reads CASWGGTITDTQYF. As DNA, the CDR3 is TGTGCCAGCTGGGGGGGAACTATCACAGATACGCAGTATTTT.

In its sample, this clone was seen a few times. The CDR3 DNA is TGTGCCAGCACAGGGGTTTTGAATTCACCCCTCCACTTT. Translation gives CASTGVLNSPLHF. The chain carries TRBV6-1 and TRBJ1-6; D possibly corresponds to TRBD1 (6 bases). The CDR3 totals 13 residues. V was cut by 7 bases and J by 7 bases, with 11 bases left in between. Germline lookup yields CDR1 MNHNS and CDR2 SASEGT.

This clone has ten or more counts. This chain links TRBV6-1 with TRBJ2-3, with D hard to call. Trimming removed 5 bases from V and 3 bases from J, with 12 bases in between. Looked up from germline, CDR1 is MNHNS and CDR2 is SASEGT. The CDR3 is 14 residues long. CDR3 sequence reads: CASSSLSGTDTQYF. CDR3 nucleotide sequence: TGTGCCAGCAGTTCCCTCTCCGGAACAGATACGCAGTATTTT.